A selection of T cell receptor beta chains follows, all from one sample in a study of identical twins. TCRdb used MiXCR to reprocess the 5' RACE reads, holding one entry per CDR3 protein. The top ten hold nearly 0.45% of the sample, which has more than 400,000 distinct CDR3 sequences, over 12% seen once. Another study also made use of these data, one on yellow fever vaccine responses in identical twins.

Sequenced: CD4+ T cells sorted from blood. The receptors come from a woman under 30 in good health. Both conserved end residues are part of each CDR3. A D gene is named only where the DNA matches it firmly.

>.|15|TRBV12-3/TRBV12-4
CASSLAGGRTGELFF
>TRBD2|15|TRBV20-1
CSARDLLAGAYEQYF
>.|14|TRBV10-3
CAIRGDGGPGELFF
>.|12|TRBV29-1
CSVVGGNYGYTF
>.|13|TRBV6-1
CALGGGLWETQYF
>TRBD2|18|TRBV4-1
CASSLIETSGSSSYEQYF
>.|17|TRBV12-3/TRBV12-4
CASSLRGRGLSSYEQYF
>.|12|TRBV5-1
CASSWYQETQYF
>TRBD2|20|TRBV7-8
CASSLTPPQTSGDRTDTQYF
>.|18|TRBV2
CAFCFTGTTRFNTGELFF
>.|13|TRBV6-1
CASSRQQIGELFF
>.|15|TRBV19
CASSPPYTGNTEAFF
>.|13|TRBV20-1
CSAKPRGRETQYF
>.|13|TRBV2
CAGRTSGANVLTF
>TRBD2|13|TRBV18
CASSGLADYEQYF
>.|16|TRBV5-1
CASSLIGQGISYEQYF
>.|15|TRBV9
CASSAVAVSTDTQYF
>TRBD2|14|TRBV20-1
CSAPTSGRVGEQFF
>.|11|TRBV20-1
CSAILTDTQYF
>TRBD1|16|TRBV11-2
CASTQTRTGLNNEQFF
>TRBD2|15|TRBV5-1
CASSLPTSGSDEQFF
>.|13|TRBV2
CASSATGEETQYF
>TRBD1|14|TRBV5-6
CASSDRGQVYEQYF
>TRBD2|17|TRBV6-5
CASSYPARGDPHYEQYF
>TRBD1|16|TRBV29-1
CSVTSQGGLSWETQYF
>.|16|TRBV12-3/TRBV12-4
CASTKQGKRGGTEAFF
>TRBD1|22|TRBV28
CASSPRRDRGRSPTSKDYEQYF
>.|12|TRBV5-1
CASSLDRTEQYF
>.|18|TRBV6-5
CASSYTTPTGTGRPDQYF
>.|15|TRBV12-3/TRBV12-4
CASSFGSSQGNTIYF
>.|18|TRBV6-5
CASSYRRLPPSGANVLTF
>.|12|TRBV29-1
CSVESGIDTQYF
>TRBD2|17|TRBV4-1
CASSQVVAGHSTDTQYF
>.|15|TRBV28
CASSPRPIWFDEQYF
>.|18|TRBV3-1
CASSQDVRRPSSYNEQFF
>.|12|TRBV29-1
CSVERAVYGYTF
>TRBD1|14|TRBV10-3
CAISSDRAPPEQYF
>TRBD2|17|TRBV14
CASSQMGSGGAYNEQFF
>.|15|TRBV5-1
CASSLGLGQQYEQYF